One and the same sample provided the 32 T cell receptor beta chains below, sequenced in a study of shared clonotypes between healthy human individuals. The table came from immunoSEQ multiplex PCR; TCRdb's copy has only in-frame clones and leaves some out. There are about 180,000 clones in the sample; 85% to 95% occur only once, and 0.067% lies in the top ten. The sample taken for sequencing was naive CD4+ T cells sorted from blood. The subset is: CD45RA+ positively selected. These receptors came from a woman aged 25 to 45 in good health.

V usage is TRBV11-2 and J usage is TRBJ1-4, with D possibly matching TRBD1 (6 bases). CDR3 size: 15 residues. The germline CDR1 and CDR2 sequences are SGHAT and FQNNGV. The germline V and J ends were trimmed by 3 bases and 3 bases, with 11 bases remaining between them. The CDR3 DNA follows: TGTGCCAGCAGCTTCACAGGGTCTTCTAATGAAAAACTGTTTTTT. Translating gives CASSFTGSSNEKLFF.

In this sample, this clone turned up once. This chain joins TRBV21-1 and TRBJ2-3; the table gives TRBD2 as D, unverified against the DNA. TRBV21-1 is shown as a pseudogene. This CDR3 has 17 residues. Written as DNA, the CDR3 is TGTGCCAGCAGCAATGGGACTAGCCCTAGGCAGACAGATACGCAGTATTTT. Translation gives CASSNGTSPRQTDTQYF.

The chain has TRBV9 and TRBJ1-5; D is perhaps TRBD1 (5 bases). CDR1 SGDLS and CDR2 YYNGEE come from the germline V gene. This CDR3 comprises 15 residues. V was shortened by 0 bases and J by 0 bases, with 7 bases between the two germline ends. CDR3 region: CASSVGDSSNQPQHF. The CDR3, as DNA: TGTGCCAGCAGCGTAGGCGACAGTAGCAATCAGCCCCAGCATTTT.

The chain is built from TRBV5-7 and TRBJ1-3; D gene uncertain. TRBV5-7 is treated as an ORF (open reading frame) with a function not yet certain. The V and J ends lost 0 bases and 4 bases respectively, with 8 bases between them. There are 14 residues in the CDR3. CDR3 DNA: TGTGCCAGCAGCTTGGGAGGGAGCGGAAACACCATATATTTT. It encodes CASSLGGSGNTIYF.

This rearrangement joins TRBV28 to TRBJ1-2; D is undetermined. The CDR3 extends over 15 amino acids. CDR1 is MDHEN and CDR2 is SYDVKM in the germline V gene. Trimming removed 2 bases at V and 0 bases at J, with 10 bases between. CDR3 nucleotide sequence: TGTGCCAGCAGTTTAAACCGGGAATCTAACTATGGCTACACCTTC. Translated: CASSLNRESNYGYTF.

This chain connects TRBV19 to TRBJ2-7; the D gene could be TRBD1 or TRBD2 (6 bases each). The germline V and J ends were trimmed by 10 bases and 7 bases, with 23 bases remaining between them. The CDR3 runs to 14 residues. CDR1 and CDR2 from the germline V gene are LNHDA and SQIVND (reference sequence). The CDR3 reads CATRTARQGGEQYF. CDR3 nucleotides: TGTGCCACGAGGACAGCCCGGCAAGGAGGGGAGCAGTACTTC. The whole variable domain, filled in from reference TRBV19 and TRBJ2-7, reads DGGITQSPKYLFRKEGQNVTLSCEQNLNHDAMYWYRQDPGQGLRLIYYSQIVNDFQKGDIAEGYSVSREKKESFPLTVTSAQKNPTAFYLCATRTARQGGEQYFGPGTRLTVT.

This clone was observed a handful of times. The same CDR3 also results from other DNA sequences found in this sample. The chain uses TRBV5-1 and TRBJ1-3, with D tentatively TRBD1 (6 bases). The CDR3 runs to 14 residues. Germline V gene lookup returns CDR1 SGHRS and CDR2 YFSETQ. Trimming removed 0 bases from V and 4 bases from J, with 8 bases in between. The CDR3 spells CASSLGTAGNTIYF. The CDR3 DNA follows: TGCGCCAGCAGCTTGGGGACAGCCGGAAACACCATATATTTT.

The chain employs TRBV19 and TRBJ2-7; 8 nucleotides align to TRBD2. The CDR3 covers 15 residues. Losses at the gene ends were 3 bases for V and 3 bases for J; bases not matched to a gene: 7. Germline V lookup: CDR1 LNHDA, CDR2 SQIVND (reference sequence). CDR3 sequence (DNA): TGTGCCAGTAGTATCCCAGGACTAGCAGTCTACGAGCAGTACTTC. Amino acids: CASSIPGLAVYEQYF.

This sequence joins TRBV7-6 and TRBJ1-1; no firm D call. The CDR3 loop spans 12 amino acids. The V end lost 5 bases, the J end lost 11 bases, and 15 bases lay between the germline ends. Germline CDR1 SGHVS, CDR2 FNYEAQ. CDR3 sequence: CASSPPRNMAFF. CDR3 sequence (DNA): TGTGCCAGCAGCCCCCCACGGAATATGGCTTTCTTT.

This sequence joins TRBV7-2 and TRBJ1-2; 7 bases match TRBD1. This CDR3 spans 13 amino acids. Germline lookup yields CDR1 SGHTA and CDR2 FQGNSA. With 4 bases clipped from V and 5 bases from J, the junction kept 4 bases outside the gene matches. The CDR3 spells CASSSGQQYGYTF. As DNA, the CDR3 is TGTGCCAGCAGCTCGGGACAGCAGTATGGCTACACCTTC. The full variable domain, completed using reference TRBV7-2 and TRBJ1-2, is GAGVSQSPSNKVTEKGKDVELRCDPISGHTALYWYRQSLGQGLEFLIYFQGNSAPDKSGLPSDRFSAERTGGSVSTLTIQRTQQEDSAVYLCASSSGQQYGYTFGSGTRLTVV.

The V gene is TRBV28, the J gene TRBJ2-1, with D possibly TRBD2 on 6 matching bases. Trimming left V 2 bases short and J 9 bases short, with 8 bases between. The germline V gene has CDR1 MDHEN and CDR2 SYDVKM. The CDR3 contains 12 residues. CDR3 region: CASSLRRGEQFF. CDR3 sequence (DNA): TGTGCCAGCAGTTTAAGGAGGGGTGAGCAGTTCTTC.

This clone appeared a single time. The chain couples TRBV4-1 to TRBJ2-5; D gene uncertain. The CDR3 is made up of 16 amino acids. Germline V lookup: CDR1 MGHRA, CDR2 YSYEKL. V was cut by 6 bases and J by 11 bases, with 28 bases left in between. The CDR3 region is CASRQTFDTAARAQYF. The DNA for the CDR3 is TGCGCCAGCAGACAAACCTTTGACACCGCCGCACGAGCGCAGTACTTC.

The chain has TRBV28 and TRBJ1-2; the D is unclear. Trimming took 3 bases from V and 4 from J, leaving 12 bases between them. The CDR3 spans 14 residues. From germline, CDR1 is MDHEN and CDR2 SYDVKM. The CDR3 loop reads CASSFREFFYGYTF. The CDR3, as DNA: TGTGCCAGCAGTTTTCGGGAATTCTTCTATGGCTACACCTTC.

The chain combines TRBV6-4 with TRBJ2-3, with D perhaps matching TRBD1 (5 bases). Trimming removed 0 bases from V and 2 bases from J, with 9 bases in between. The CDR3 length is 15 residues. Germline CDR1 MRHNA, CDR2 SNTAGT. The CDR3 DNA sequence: TGTGCCAGCAGTGACTCGGGTGGGGCCACAGATACGCAGTATTTT. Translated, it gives CASSDSGGATDTQYF.

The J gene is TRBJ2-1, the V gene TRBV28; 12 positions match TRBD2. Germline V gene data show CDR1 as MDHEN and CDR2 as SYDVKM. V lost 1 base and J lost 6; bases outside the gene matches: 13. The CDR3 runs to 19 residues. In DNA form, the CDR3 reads TGTGCCAGCAGTTTATATCTAGGTCTAGCGGGAGGGCAGGGCAATGAGCAGTTCTTC. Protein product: CASSLYLGLAGGQGNEQFF.

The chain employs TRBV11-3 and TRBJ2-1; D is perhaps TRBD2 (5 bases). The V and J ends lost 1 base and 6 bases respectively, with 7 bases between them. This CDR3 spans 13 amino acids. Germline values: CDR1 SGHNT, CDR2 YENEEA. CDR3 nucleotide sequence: TGTGCCAGCAGCTTAGCAGGAGGCAATGAGCAGTTCTTC. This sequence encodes CASSLAGGNEQFF.

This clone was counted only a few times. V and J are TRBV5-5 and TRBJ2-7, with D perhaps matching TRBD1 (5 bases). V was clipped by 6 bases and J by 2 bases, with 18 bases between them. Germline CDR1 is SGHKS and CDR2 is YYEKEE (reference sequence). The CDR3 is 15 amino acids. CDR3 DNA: TGTGCCAGCACCCCTGGGGCAGGGATAACCTACGAGCAGTACTTC. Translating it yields CASTPGAGITYEQYF.

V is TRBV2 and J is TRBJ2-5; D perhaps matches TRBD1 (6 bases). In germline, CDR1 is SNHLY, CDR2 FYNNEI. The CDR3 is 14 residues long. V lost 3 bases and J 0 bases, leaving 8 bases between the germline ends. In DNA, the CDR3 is TGTGCCAGCAGTGATAGGGGGTACCAAGAGACCCAGTACTTC. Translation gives CASSDRGYQETQYF.

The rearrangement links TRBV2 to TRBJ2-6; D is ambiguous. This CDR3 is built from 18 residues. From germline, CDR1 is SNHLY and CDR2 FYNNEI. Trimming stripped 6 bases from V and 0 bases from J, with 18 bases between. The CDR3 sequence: CASRIAPRTGSGANVLTF. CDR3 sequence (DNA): TGTGCCAGCAGAATCGCCCCTCGGACCGGCTCTGGGGCCAACGTCCTGACTTTC.

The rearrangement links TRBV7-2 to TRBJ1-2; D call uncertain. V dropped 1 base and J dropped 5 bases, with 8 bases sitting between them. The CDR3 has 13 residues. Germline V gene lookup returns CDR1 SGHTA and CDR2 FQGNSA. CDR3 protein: CASSLGSSYGYTF. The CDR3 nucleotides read TGTGCCAGCAGCTTAGGTTCGTCGTATGGCTACACCTTC.

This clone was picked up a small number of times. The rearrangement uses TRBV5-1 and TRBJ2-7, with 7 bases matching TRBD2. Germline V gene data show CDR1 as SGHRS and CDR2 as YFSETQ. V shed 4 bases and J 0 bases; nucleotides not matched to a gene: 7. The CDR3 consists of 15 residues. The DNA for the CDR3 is TGCGCCAGCAGCCCGGCTAGCGGTCCCTCCTACGAGCAGTACTTC. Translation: CASSPASGPSYEQYF. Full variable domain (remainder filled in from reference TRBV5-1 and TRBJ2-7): KAGVTQTPRYLIKTRGQQVTLSCSPISGHRSVSWYQQTPGQGLQFLFEYFSETQRNKGNFPGRFSGRQFSNSRSEMNVSTLELGDSALYLCASSPASGPSYEQYFGPGTRLTVT.

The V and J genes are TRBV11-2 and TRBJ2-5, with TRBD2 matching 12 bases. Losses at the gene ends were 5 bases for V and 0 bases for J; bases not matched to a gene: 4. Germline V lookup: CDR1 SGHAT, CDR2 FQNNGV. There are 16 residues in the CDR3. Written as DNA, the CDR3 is TGTGCCAGCAGCACCCGACTAGCGGGAGACCAAGAGACCCAGTACTTC. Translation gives CASSTRLAGDQETQYF.

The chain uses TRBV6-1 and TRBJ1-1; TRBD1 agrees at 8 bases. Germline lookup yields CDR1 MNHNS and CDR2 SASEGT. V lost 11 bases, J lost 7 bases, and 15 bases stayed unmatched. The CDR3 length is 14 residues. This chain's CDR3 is CAAHKTGERFEAFF. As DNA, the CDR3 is TGTGCCGCGCACAAGACAGGGGAGAGATTTGAAGCTTTCTTT.

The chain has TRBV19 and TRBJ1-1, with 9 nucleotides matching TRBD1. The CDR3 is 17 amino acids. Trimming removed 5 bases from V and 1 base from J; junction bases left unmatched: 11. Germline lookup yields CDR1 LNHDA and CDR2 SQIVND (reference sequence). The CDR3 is CASSVSGQGMGNTEAFF. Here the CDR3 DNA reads TGTGCCAGTAGTGTCTCCGGACAGGGGATGGGGAACACTGAAGCTTTCTTT.

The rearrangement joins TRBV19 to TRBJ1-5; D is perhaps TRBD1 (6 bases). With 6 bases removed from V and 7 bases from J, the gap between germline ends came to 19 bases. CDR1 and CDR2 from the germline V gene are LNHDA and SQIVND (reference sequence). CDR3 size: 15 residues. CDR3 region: CASSYYRGARQPQHF. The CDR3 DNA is TGTGCCAGTAGCTATTATAGGGGGGCGCGGCAGCCCCAGCATTTT.

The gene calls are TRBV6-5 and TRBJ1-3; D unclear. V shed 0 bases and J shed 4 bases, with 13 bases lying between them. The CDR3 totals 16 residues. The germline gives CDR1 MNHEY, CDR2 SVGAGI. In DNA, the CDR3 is TGTGCCAGCAGTTACTCGACTGGGGTCGCCGGAAACACCATATATTTT. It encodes CASSYSTGVAGNTIYF.

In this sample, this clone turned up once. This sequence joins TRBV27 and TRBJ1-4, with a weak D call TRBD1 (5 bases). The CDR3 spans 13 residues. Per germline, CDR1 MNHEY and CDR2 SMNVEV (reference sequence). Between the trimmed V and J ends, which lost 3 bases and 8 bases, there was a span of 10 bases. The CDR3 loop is CASSFTTVEKLFF. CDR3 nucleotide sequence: TGTGCCAGCAGTTTTACGACAGTGGAAAAACTGTTTTTT.

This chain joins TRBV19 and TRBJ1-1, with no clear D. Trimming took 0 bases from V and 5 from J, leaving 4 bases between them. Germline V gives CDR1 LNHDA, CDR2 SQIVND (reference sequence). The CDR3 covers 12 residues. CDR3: CASSIDLTEAFF. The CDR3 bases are TGTGCCAGTAGTATAGATCTAACTGAAGCTTTCTTT.

CDR3 loop: CSVALLGTGSRDTQYF. CDR3 nucleotides: TGCAGCGTTGCCCTACTCGGGACAGGGAGTCGAGATACGCAGTATTTT. The gene calls are TRBV29-1 and TRBJ2-3; 9 nucleotides match TRBD1. The CDR3 loop spans 16 amino acids. Germline CDR1 and CDR2: SQVTM and ANQGSEA. After removal of 4 bases from V and 5 bases from J, the junction contained 13 bases not matched to a gene.

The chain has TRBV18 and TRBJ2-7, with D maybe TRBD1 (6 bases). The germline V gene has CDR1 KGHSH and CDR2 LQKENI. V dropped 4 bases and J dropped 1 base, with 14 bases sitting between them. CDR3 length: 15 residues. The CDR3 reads CASSLRQAGSYEQYF. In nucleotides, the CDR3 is TGTGCCAGCTCACTGAGACAGGCTGGGTCCTACGAGCAGTACTTC.

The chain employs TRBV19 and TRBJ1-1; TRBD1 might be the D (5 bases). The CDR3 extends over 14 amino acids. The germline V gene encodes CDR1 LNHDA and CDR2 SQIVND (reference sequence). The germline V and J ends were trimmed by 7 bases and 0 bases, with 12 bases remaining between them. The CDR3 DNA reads TGTGCCAGTACCGCCGGGGCTATGAACACTGAAGCTTTCTTT. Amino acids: CASTAGAMNTEAFF.

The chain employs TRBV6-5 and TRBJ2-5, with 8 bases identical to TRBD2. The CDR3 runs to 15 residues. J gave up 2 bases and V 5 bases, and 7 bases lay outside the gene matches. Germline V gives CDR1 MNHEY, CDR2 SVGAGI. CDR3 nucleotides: TGTGCCAGCAGTCCCCCGGGGGGGCGACAAGAGACCCAGTACTTC. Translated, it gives CASSPPGGRQETQYF.